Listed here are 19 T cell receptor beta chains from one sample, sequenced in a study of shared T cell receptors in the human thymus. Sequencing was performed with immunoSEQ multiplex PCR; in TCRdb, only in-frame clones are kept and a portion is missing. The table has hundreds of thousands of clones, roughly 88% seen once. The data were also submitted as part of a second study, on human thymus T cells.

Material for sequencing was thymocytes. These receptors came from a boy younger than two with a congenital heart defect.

The CDR3 region has the DNA TGTGCCAGCAGTCCCTACCCGGGACTAGCGTTTTACGAGCAGTACTTC. Its protein product is CASSPYPGLAFYEQYF. The chain employs TRBV28 and TRBJ2-7; 10 nucleotides align to TRBD2. The germline CDR1 and CDR2 sequences are MDHEN and SYDVKM. V was pared by 5 bases and J by 4 bases, with 11 bases of the junction left unmatched. The length of the CDR3 is 16 residues.

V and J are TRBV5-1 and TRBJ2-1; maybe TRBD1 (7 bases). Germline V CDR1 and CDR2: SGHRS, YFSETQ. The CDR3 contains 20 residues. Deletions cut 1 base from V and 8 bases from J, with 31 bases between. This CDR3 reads CASSLPGVARGTLTWYEQFF. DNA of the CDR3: TGCGCCAGCAGCTTGCCTGGTGTTGCCAGGGGGACTCTGACCTGGTATGAGCAGTTCTTC.

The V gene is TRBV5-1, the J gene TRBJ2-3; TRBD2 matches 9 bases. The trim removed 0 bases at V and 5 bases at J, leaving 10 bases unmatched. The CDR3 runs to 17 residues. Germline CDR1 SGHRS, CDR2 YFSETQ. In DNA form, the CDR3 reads TGCGCCAGCAGCTTGGCCCTAAGAGCGGGAGGCGGAGATACGCAGTATTTT. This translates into CASSLALRAGGGDTQYF.

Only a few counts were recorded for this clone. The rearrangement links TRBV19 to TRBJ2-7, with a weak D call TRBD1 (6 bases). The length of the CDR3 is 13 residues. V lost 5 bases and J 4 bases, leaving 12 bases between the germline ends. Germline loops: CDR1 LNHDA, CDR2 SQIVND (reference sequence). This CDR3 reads CASSPRTEYEQYF. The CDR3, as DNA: TGTGCCAGTAGTCCGCGGACAGAATACGAGCAGTACTTC.

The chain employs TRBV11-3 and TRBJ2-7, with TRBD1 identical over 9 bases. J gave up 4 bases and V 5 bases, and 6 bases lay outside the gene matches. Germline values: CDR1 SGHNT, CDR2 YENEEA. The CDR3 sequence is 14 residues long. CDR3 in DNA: TGTGCCAGCAGCATCGCAGACAGGGGGTACGAGCAGTACTTC. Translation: CASSIADRGYEQYF.

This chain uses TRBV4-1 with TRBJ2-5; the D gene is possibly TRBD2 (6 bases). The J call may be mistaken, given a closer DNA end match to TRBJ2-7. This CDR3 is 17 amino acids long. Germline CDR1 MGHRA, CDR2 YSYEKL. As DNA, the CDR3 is TGCGCCAGCAGCCCTCCGACGGGGCGCGGGAAGGGCCACGAGCAGTACTTC. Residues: CASSPPTGRGKGHEQYF.

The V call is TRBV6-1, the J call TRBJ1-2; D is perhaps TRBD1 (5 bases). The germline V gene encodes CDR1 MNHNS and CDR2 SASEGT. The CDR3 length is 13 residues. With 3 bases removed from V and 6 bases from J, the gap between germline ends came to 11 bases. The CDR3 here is CASSEIGGDGYTF. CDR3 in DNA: TGTGCCAGCAGTGAGATTGGGGGGGATGGCTACACCTTC.

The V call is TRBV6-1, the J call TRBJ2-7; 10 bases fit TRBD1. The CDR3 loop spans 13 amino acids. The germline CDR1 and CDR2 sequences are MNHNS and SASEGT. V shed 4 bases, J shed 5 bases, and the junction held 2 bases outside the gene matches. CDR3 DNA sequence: TGTGCCAGCAGTGGGGACAGGGGCCACGAGCAGTACTTC. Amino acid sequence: CASSGDRGHEQYF.

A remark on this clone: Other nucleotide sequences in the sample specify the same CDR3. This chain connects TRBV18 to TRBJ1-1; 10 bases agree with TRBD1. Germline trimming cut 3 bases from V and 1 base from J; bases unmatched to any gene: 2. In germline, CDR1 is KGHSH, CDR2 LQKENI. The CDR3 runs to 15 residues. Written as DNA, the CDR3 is TGTGCCAGCTCACCGAGACAGGGGGCGAACACTGAAGCTTTCTTT. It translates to CASSPRQGANTEAFF.

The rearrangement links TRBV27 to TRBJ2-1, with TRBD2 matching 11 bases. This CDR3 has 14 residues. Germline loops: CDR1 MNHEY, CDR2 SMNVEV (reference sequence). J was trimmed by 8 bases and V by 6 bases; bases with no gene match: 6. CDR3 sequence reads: CASSTSGRGYEQFF. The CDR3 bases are TGTGCCAGCAGCACTAGCGGGAGAGGCTATGAGCAGTTCTTC.

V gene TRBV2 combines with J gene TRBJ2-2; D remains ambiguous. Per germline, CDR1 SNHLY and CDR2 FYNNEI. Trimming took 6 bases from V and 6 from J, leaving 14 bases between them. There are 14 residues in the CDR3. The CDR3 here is CASRATTGPGELFF. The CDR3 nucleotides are TGTGCCAGCAGGGCGACCACTGGGCCCGGGGAGCTGTTTTTT.

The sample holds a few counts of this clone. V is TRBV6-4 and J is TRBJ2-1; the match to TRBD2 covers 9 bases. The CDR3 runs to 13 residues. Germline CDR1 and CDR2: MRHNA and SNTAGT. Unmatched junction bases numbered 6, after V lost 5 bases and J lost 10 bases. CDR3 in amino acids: CASSSLAGGEQFF. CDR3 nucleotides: TGTGCCAGCAGTTCACTAGCGGGCGGGGAGCAGTTCTTC.

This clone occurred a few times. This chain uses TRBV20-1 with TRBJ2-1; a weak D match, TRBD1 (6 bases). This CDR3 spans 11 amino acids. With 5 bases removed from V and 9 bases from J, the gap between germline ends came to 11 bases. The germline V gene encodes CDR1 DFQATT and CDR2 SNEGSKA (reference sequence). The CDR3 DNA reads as TGCAGTGCTGCCACCAGGGGTGAGCAGTTCTTC. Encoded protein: CSAATRGEQFF.

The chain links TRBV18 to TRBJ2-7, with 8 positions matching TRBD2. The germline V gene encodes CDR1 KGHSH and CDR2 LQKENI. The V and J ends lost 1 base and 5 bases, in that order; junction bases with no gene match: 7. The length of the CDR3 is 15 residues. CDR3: CASSPRAGGSHEQYF. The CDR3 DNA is TGTGCCAGCTCACCACGGGCGGGAGGATCCCACGAGCAGTACTTC.

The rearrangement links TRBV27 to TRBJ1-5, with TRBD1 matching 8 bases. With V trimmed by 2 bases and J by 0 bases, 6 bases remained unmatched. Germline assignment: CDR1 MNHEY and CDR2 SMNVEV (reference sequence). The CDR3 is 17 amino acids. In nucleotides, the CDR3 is TGTGCCAGCAGTTTAGGGACAGGCCCTAATAGCAATCAGCCCCAGCATTTT. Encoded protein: CASSLGTGPNSNQPQHF.

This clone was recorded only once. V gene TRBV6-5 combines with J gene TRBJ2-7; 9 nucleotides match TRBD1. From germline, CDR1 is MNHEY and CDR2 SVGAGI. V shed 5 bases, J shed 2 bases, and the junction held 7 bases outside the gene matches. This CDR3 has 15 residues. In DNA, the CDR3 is TGTGCCAGCAGTAGCTCCCGGGACAGGGCCTACGAGCAGTACTTC. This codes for CASSSSRDRAYEQYF.

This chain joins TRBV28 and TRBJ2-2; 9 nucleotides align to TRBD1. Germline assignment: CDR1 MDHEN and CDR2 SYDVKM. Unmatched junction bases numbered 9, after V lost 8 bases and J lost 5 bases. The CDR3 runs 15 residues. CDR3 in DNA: TGTGCCAGCTCAATACAGGGGGCGCTGACCGGGGAGCTGTTTTTT. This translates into CASSIQGALTGELFF.

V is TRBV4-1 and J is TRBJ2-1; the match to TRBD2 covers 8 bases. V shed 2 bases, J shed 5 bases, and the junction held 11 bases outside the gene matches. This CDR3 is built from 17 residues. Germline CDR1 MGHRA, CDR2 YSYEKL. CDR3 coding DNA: TGCGCCAGCAGCCAAAAGGTGGCGGGAGGCAGAGACAATGAGCAGTTCTTC. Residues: CASSQKVAGGRDNEQFF.

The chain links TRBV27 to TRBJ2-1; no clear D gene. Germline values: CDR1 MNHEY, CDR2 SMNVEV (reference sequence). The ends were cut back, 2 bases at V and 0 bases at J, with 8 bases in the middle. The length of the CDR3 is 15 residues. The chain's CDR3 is CASSLGSSSYNEQFF. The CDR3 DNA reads TGTGCCAGCAGTTTAGGCTCCAGCTCCTACAATGAGCAGTTCTTC.